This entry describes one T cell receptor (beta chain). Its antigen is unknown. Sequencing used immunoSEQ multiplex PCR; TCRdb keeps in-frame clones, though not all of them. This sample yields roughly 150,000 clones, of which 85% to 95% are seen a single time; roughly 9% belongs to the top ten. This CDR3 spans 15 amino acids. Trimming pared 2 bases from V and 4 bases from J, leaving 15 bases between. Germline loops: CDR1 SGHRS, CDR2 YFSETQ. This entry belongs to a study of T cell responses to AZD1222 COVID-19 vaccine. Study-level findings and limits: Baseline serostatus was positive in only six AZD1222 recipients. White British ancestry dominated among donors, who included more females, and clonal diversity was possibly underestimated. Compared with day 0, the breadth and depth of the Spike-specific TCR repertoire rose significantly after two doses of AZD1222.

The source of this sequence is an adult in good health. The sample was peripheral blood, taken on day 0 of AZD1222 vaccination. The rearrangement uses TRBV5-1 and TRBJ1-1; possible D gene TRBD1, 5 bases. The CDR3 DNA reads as TGCGCCAGCAGCTTTACGGGACGAAGTGGCACTGAAGCTTTCTTT. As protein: CASSFTGRSGTEAFF. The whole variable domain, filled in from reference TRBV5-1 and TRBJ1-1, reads KAGVTQTPRYLIKTRGQQVTLSCSPISGHRSVSWYQQTPGQGLQFLFEYFSETQRNKGNFPGRFSGRQFSNSRSEMNVSTLELGDSALYLCASSFTGRSGTEAFFGQGTRLTVV.